One TCR beta chain is described in this entry. The target antigen is unknown. Blood got drawn at baseline, again on cycle 4 day 1, and then on cycle 7 day 1. This entry is derived from a study of OX40 agonist ivuxolimab in advanced cancers. Study-level background: The study reported partial responses in three patients: one hepatocellular carcinoma, two cutaneous melanoma. Study conclusions and caveats: Dosing at 0.1 to 3.0 mg/kg was accompanied by clonal expansion of CD4+ and CD8+ blood T cells by week 6.

Only in-frame clones appear in the TCRdb table, and some are missing; sequencing was by immunoSEQ multiplex PCR. The sample has some 40,000 clones; about 90% are singletons. The source is an adult with an advanced solid tumor such as melanoma, head and neck, liver or kidney cancer. The sequencing here drew on CD4+ or CD8+ T cells sorted from blood, taken in a trial of the OX40 agonist ivuxolimab.

The CDR3 loop is CAWSHLAISQPQHF. CDR3 sequence (DNA): TGTGCCTGGAGTCACCTCGCGATCAGTCAGCCCCAGCATTTT. The chain has TRBV30 and TRBJ1-5, with D unclear. Germline V gene sequence: CDR1 GTSNPN, CDR2 SVGIG (reference sequence). The CDR3 loop spans 14 amino acids. Trimming left V 2 bases short and J 6 bases short, with 14 bases between.